These T cell receptor beta chains were read from a single sample in a study of shared clonotypes between healthy human individuals. The data were produced by immunoSEQ multiplex PCR, yet TCRdb's version contains in-frame clones alone and is incomplete. The sample holds about 300,000 clones, 74% seen once. Material for sequencing was memory CD4+ T cells sorted from blood. Source of these receptors: a man aged 25-40 years in good health. CDR3s leave out the opening cysteine and the closing phenylalanine or tryptophan. D genes are given only for firm matches. Clone size is not always given. Where it is, it says once, few, many or a class for expanded clones.

d_call	clone_size	v_call	j_call	cdr3_aa
TRBD1	-	TRBV28	TRBJ2-4	ARPSNRDRASKNIQY
-	-	TRBV30	TRBJ2-7	AWRRNLDEQY
-	-	TRBV10-3	TRBJ1-5	AISESGGEQPQH
TRBD1	once	TRBV7-2	TRBJ1-1	ASSWTGDTEAF
TRBD1	-	TRBV10-2	TRBJ2-2	ASSEFVGTGAGELF
-	-	TRBV19	TRBJ1-2	ASLERGGRAGYGYT
TRBD2	-	TRBV5-6	TRBJ2-7	ASSLAGRGSYEQY
TRBD1	-	TRBV18	TRBJ2-1	ASSPGTGRANEQF
-	-	TRBV7-7	TRBJ2-3	ASSFSGESTDTQY
-	-	TRBV5-1	TRBJ1-1	ASKTGTDNTEAF
-	-	TRBV7-8	TRBJ2-3	ASSLADLRTIHTQY
-	-	TRBV7-9	TRBJ1-5	ASSTTTGSNQPQH
TRBD1	-	TRBV11-3	TRBJ2-5	ASSRQGTTETQY
-	-	TRBV15	TRBJ2-5	ATSLSRPQETQY
TRBD2	-	TRBV30	TRBJ2-1	AGTSGSYEQF
-	-	TRBV5-4	TRBJ2-2	ASSLRYPGELF
-	-	TRBV5-6	TRBJ2-4	ASSLGELRLAKNIQY
TRBD1	-	TRBV7-9	TRBJ1-1	ASSFPRQGVEAEAF
-	-	TRBV5-1	TRBJ2-7	ASSLRQGYEQY
-	-	TRBV18	TRBJ1-1	ASSPQGLNTEAF
-	-	TRBV9	TRBJ2-7	ASSASGQNYEQY
TRBD2	-	TRBV9	TRBJ2-1	ASSTSGASYNEQF
TRBD1	-	TRBV25-1	TRBJ2-1	ASSDRGRNNEQF
TRBD1	-	TRBV7-9	TRBJ1-2	ASSKGAAFYGYT
-	-	TRBV5-4	TRBJ2-7	ASSTGRGTSYEQY
TRBD1	-	TRBV13	TRBJ2-5	ASSSILRDRQETQY
-	few	TRBV15	TRBJ1-3	ATSRTNTGNTIY
TRBD1	-	TRBV27	TRBJ1-4	ASSLSGTGVPGLLF
-	-	TRBV13	TRBJ2-2	ASSLEAGVNTGELF
-	-	TRBV27	TRBJ2-3	ASSLLLTGTPGTDTQY
-	-	TRBV27	TRBJ2-5	ASAGGDRETQY
-	-	TRBV9	TRBJ2-2	ASSVEHTGELF
-	few	TRBV27	TRBJ1-2	ASSLRQSHGYT
-	-	TRBV12-5	TRBJ2-1	ASGWELGFEQF
-	-	TRBV7-2	TRBJ2-2	ASSLGLRGELF
-	-	TRBV30	TRBJ1-1	AWDRYNTEAF
-	-	TRBV7-8	TRBJ1-4	ASSLDGGHWEKLF